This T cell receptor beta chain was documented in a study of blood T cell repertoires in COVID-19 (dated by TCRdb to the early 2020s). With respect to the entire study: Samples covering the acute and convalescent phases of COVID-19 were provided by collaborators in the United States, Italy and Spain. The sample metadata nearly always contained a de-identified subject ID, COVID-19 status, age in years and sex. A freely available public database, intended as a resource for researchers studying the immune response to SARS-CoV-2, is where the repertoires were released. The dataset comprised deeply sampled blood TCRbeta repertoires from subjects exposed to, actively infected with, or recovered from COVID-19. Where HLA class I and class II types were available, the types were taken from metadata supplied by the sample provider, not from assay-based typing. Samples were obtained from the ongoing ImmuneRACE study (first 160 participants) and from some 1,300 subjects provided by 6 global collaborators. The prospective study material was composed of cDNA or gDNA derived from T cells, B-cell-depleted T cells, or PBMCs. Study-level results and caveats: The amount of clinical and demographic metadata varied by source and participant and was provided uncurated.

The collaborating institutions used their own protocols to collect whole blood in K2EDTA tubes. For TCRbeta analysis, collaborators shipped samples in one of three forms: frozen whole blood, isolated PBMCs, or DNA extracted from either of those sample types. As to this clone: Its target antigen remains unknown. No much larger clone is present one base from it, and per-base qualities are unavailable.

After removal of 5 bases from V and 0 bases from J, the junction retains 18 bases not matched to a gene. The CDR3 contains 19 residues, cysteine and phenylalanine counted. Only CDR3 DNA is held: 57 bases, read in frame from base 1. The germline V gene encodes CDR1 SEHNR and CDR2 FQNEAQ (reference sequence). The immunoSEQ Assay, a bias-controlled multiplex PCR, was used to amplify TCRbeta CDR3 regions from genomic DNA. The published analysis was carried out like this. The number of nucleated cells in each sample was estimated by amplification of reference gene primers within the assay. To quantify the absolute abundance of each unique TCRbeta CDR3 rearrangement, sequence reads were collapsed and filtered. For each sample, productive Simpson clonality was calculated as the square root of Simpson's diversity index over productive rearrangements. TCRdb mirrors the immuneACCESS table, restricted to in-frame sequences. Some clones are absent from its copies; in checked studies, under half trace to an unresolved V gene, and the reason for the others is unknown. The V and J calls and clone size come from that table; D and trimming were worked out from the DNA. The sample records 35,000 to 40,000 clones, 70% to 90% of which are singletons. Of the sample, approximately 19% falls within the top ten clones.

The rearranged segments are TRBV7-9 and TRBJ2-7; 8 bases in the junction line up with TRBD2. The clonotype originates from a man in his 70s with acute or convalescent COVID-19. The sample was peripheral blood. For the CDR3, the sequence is CASSPLLADQVWDSYEQYF. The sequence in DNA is TGTGCCAGCAGCCCCTTACTAGCGGACCAAGTTTGGGACTCCTACGAGCAGTACTTC.